Sequencing of this TCR beta chain was carried out in a study of T cell repertoires in cytomegalovirus infection. Study-wide context: Matching HLA type and CMV infection were both indicated by public TCR beta signatures. Points from the study as a whole: The cumulative frequency of public TCR beta families distinguished individuals who carried CMV together with the relevant HLA. CMV-specific TCR beta clonotypes restricted by HLA-C dominated the ex vivo response.

Ten or more counts support this clonotype. Its antigen is not known. From the reads, TCRdb called clonotypes with MiXCR, one entry per CDR3 protein. This sample has about 130,000 distinct CDR3 sequences, with roughly 8.2% found just once. Germline CDR1 and CDR2: DFQATT and SNEGSKA (reference sequence). CDR3 length equals 15 residues. The J segment lost 1 base and the V segment lost 2 bases, leaving 6 bases of the junction unmatched. This receptor was taken from a human donor in good health (CMV status not recorded). Some clones in this sample may be carry-over from other donors' samples. Sequencing input: PBMCs. The chain combines TRBV20-1 with TRBJ2-5, with 8 bases lining up with TRBD2. CDR3 region: CSARPSGGPQETQYF. In DNA, the CDR3 is TGCAGTGCTAGACCGAGCGGGGGACCCCAAGAGACCCAGTACTTC.